These 3 T cell receptor beta chains were sequenced from one sample in a study of blood T cell repertoires in COVID-19. The data were produced by immunoSEQ multiplex PCR, yet TCRdb's version contains in-frame clones alone and is incomplete. The table includes 60,000 to 85,000 clones, more than 75% detected once. Input material: peripheral blood. The receptors shown here come from a human donor in a cohort sampled during active COVID-19.

The chain joins TRBV24-1 to TRBJ2-7, with 7 bases that match TRBD1. This CDR3 has 15 amino acids. Germline CDR1 KGHDR, CDR2 SFDVKD. V was pared by 4 bases and J by 6 bases, with 11 bases of the junction left unmatched. CDR3 residues: CATSESGTANSEQYF. The CDR3 nucleotides are TGTGCCACCAGTGAATCTGGGACAGCGAACTCCGAGCAGTACTTC.

The chain is built from TRBV7-9 and TRBJ2-3; 7 bases fit TRBD2. V trimming: 4 bases; J trimming: 3 bases; junction bases outside the gene matches: 7. Germline lookup yields CDR1 SEHNR and CDR2 FQNEAQ (reference sequence). This CDR3 has 15 residues. The CDR3 sequence is CASSSSGLMTDTQYF. The DNA of the CDR3 is TGTGCCAGCAGCTCTAGCGGTCTAATGACAGATACGCAGTATTTT.

This chain connects TRBV29-1 to TRBJ2-5, with unresolved D. Germline lookup yields CDR1 SQVTM and CDR2 ANQGSEA. V lost 4 bases and J 4 bases, leaving 7 bases between the germline ends. The CDR3 has 11 amino acids. CDR3 sequence (DNA): TGCAGCGTTGGAGTAGTAGAGACCCAGTACTTC. It translates to CSVGVVETQYF. Full variable domain (outside the CDR3, taken from reference TRBV29-1 and TRBJ2-5): SAVISQKPSRDICQRGTSLTIQCQVDSQVTMMFWYRQQPGQSLTLIATANQGSEATYESGFVIDKFPISRPNLTFSTLTVSNMSPEDSSIYLCSVGVVETQYFGPGTRLLVL.